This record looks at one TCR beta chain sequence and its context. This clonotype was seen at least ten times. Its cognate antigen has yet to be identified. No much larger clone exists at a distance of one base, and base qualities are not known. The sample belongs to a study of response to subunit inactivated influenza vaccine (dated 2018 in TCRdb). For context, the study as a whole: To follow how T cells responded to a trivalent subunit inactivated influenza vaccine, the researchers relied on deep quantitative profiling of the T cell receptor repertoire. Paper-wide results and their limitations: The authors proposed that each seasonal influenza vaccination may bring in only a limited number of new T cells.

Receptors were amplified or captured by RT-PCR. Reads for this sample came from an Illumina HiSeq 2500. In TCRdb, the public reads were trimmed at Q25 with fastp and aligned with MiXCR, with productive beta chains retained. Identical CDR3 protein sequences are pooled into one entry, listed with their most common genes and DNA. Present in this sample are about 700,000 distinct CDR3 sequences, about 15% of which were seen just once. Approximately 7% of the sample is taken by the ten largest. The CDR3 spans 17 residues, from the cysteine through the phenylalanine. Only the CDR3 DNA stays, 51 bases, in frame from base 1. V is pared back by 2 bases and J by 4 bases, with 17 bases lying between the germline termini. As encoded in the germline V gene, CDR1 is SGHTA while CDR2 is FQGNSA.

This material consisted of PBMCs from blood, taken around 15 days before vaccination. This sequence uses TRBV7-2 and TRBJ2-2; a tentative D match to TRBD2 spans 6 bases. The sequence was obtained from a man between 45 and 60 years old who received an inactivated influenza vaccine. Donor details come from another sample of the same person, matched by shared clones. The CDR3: CASSLPSSGGPTGELFF. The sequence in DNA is TGTGCCAGCAGCTTACCGTCCTCCGGGGGACCCACCGGGGAGCTGTTTTTT.